This T cell receptor (beta chain) was observed in a study of OX40 agonist ivuxolimab in advanced cancers. Study summary: Dose-escalation patients had hepatocellular carcinoma, melanoma, renal cell or head and neck cancer. Enrollees could have had prior anti-PD-1, anti-PD-L1 or anti-CTLA-4 therapy, which under 50% had received. Among those enrolled, mean age was about 63 years (range roughly 20 to 85) and about 82% were male. The study's findings and limits: Mean expanded clone counts were higher in CD8+ than CD4+ T cells.

CDR1 and CDR2 from the germline V gene are SGHKS and YYEKEE (reference sequence). This CDR3 region has 13 residues. V was pared by 5 bases and J by 9 bases, with 14 bases between. Using immunoSEQ multiplex PCR, the repertoire was profiled, and TCRdb retains in-frame clones only, with some absent. Counted here are about 59,000 clones, over 70% occurring once; the ten biggest clones make up roughly 2%. Regarding this clone: What it recognizes is unknown.

The sequencing here drew on CD4+ or CD8+ T cells sorted from blood, taken in a trial of the OX40 agonist ivuxolimab. The rearrangement uses TRBV5-5 and TRBJ2-2, with D maybe TRBD2 (6 bases). This TCR was sampled from an adult with an advanced solid tumor such as melanoma, head and neck, liver or kidney cancer. CDR3 amino acids: CASRRDLAWELFF. CDR3 in DNA: TGTGCCAGCAGGCGGGACCTTGCCTGGGAGCTGTTTTTT.